Below, 8 T cell receptor beta chains from the same sample are listed, as sequenced in a study of cytomegalovirus exposure and HLA in healthy donors. Sequencing was performed with immunoSEQ multiplex PCR; in TCRdb, only in-frame clones are kept and a portion is missing. In the table there are some 83,000 clones, 94% of which are singletons. The sample consisted of PBMCs. The receptors originated from a woman under 30 in good health and CMV-seronegative.

This sequence joins TRBV6-5 and TRBJ2-7; no firm D call. The germline V and J ends were trimmed by 6 bases and 5 bases, with 20 bases remaining between them. The V gene's germline CDR1 is MNHEY and CDR2 SVGAGI. CDR3 length: 15 residues. CDR3 DNA: TGTGCCAGCAGACCTACCCTCTATTCTGGTCACGAGCAGTACTTC. Its protein product is CASRPTLYSGHEQYF.

The chain uses TRBV6-4 and TRBJ1-6, with TRBD1 identical over 7 bases. The CDR3 has 14 amino acids. Germline CDR1 reads MRHNA; CDR2 reads SNTAGT. J gave up 7 bases and V 5 bases, and 5 bases lay outside the gene matches. In nucleotides, the CDR3 is TGTGCCAGCAGTACAGACAGGGTCAATTCACCCCTCCACTTT. Translating gives CASSTDRVNSPLHF.

The chain employs TRBV15 and TRBJ1-3; possible D gene TRBD1, 5 bases. The V gene lost 0 bases and the J gene lost 2 bases, with 8 bases spanning the gap. Germline V gene lookup returns CDR1 LNHNV and CDR2 YYDKDF (reference sequence). The CDR3 totals 15 residues. The CDR3 loop reads CATSRDQGAGNTIYF. CDR3 nucleotides: TGTGCCACCAGCAGAGATCAAGGGGCTGGAAACACCATATATTTT.

The V call is TRBV2, the J call TRBJ1-2, with D hard to call. CDR1 is SNHLY, CDR2 FYNNEI, per germline. CDR3 length equals 13 residues. The V end lost 0 bases, the J end lost 5 bases, and 7 bases lay between the germline ends. The CDR3 bases are TGTGCCAGCAGTGAAGCGCTCCAGTATGGCTACACCTTC. Its protein product is CASSEALQYGYTF.

The rearrangement joins TRBV5-4 to TRBJ1-2; tentative D call: TRBD1 (6 bases). The CDR3 length is 16 residues. V lost 1 base and J 3 bases, leaving 16 bases between the germline ends. CDR1 and CDR2 (germline): SGHNT, YYREEE (reference sequence). The CDR3 DNA reads TGTGCCAGCAGCTTGCGGCAGGGGCTCTTGGACTATGGCTACACCTTC. Translation: CASSLRQGLLDYGYTF.

The V call is TRBV15, the J call TRBJ2-3; 8 bases line up with TRBD2. V dropped 1 base and J dropped 3; count of bases not matched to a gene: 6. Per the germline V gene, CDR1 is LNHNV and CDR2 is YYDKDF (reference sequence). The CDR3 contains 16 residues. CDR3 DNA: TGTGCCACCAGCAGAGTAGCGGGAACGGGAACAGATACGCAGTATTTT. Its translation is CATSRVAGTGTDTQYF.

The chain uses TRBV7-9 and TRBJ1-1, with 7 bases identical to TRBD1. The V and J ends lost 2 bases and 3 bases, in that order; junction bases with no gene match: 12. The CDR3 runs to 17 residues. Germline CDR1 reads SEHNR; CDR2 reads FQNEAQ (reference sequence). CDR3 protein: CASSLSNRQGQDTEAFF. In nucleotides, the CDR3 is TGTGCCAGCAGCTTATCCAACCGACAGGGCCAGGACACTGAAGCTTTCTTT.

The rearrangement joins TRBV7-9 to TRBJ2-7, with 12 nucleotides matching TRBD2. From germline, CDR1 is SEHNR and CDR2 FQNEAQ (reference sequence). V was pared by 5 bases and J by 4 bases, with 18 bases of the junction left unmatched. This CDR3 has 19 residues. In DNA, the CDR3 is TGTGCCAGCAGCCGCGCCAGCTTACTCCTAGCGGGAGGGCCTTACGAGCAGTACTTC. Translating it yields CASSRASLLLAGGPYEQYF.